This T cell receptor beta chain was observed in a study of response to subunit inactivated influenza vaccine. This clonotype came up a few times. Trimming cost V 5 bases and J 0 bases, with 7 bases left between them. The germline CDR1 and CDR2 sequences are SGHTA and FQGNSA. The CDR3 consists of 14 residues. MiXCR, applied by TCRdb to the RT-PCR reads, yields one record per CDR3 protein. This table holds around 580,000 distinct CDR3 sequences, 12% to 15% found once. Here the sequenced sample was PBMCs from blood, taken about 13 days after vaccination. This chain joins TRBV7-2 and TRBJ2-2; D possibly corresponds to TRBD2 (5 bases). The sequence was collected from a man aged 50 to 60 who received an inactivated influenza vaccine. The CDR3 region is CASSGRANTGELFF. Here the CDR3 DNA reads TGTGCCAGCAGCGGGAGAGCGAACACCGGGGAGCTGTTTTTT.